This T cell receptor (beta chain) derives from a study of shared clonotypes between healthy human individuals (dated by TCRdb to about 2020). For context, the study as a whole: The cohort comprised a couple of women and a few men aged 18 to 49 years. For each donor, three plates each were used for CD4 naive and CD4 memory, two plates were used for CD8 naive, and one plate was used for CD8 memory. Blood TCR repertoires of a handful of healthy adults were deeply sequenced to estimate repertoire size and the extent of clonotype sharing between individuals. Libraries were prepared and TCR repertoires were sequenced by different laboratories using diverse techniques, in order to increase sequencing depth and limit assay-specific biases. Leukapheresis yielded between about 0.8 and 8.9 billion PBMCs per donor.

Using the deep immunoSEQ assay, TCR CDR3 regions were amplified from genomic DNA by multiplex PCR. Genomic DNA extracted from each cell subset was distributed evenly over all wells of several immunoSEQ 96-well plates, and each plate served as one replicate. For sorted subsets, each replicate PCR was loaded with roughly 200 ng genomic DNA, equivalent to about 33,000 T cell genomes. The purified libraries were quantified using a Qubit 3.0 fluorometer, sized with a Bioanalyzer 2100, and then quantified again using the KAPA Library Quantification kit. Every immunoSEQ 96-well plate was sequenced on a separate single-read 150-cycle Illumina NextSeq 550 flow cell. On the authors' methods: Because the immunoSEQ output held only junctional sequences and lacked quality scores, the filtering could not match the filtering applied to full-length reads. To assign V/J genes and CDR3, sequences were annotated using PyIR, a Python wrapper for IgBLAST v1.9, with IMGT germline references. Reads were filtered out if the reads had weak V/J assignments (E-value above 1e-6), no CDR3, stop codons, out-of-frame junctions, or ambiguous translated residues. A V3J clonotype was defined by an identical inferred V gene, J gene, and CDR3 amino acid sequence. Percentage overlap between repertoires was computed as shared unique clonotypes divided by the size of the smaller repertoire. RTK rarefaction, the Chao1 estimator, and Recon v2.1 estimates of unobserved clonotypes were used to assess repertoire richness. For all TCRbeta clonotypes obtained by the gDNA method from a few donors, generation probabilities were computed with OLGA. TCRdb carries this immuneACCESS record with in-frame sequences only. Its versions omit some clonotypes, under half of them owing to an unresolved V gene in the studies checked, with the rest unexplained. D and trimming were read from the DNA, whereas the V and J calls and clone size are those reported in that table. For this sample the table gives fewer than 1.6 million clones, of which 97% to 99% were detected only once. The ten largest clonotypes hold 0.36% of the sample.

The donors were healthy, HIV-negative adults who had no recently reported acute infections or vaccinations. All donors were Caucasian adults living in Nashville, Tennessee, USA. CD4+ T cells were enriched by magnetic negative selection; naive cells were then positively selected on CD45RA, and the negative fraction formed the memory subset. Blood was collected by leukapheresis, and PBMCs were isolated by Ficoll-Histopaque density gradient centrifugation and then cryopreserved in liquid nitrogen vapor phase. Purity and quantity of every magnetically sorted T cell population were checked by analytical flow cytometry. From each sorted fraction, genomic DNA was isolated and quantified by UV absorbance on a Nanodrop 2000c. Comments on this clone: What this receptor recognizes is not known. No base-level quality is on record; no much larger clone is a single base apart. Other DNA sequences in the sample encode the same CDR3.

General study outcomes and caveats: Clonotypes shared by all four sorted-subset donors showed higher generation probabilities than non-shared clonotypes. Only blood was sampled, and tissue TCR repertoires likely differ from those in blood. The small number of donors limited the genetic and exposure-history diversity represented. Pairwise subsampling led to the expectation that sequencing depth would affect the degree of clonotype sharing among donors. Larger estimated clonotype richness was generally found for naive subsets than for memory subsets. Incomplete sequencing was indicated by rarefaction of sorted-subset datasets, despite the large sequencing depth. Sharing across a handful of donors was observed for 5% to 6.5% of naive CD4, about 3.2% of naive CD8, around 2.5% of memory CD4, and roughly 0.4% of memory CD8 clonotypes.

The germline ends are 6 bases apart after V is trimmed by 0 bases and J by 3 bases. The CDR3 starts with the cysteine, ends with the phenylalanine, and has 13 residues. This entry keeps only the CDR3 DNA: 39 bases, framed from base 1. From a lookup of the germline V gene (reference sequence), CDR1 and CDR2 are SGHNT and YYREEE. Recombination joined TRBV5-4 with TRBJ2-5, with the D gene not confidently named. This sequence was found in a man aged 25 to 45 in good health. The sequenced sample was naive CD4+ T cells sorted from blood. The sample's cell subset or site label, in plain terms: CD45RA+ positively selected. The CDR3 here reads CASSLAGKETQYF. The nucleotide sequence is TGTGCCAGCAGCTTGGCCGGAAAAGAGACCCAGTACTTC.